The next 26 T cell receptor beta chains were all read from a single sample in a study of T cells in Graves' hyperthyroidism and ophthalmopathy. TCR beta CDR3 sequences were amplified from RNA transcripts. The HTBI set primed first-round TCR CDR3 RT-PCR. TCRdb independently ran MiXCR on the multiplex PCR reads; one entry per CDR3 protein. Among a few hundred thousand distinct CDR3 sequences listed, 35% to 55% were seen once. Sequencing was done on a sample of peripheral blood or thyroid tissue (not recorded which). The receptors originated from a young woman with Graves' hyperthyroidism.

The rearrangement uses TRBV24-1 and TRBJ2-5; no clear D gene. Per germline, CDR1 KGHDR and CDR2 SFDVKD. The CDR3 covers 13 residues. The V end was cut by 9 bases, the J end by 3 bases, with 13 bases between. CDR3 DNA sequence: TGTGCCACCGATAAGGAAATAGAAGAGACCCAGTACTTC. The encoded protein is CATDKEIEETQYF.

The rearrangement joins TRBV2 to TRBJ1-1; D possibly corresponds to TRBD1 (5 bases). CDR3 size: 17 residues. From germline, CDR1 is SNHLY and CDR2 FYNNEI. Trimming left V 6 bases short and J 1 base short, with 21 bases between. In DNA, the CDR3 is TGTGCCAGCAGCTGGGGGTTGGGTATAAAGGAGAACACTGAAGCTTTCTTT. It translates to CASSWGLGIKENTEAFF.

Note on this clonotype: An end of the junction does not agree with germline; a read error may underlie this. This chain uses TRBV6-4 with TRBJ1-1; TRBD1 matches 8 bases. There are 16 residues in the CDR3. Germline lookup yields CDR1 MRHNA and CDR2 SNTAGT. The CDR3 nucleotides are TGTGCCAGTAGTGCGCAGGGGGCGCGGCTGGGCACTGAAGCTTTCTTT. Amino acids: CASSAQGARLGTEAFF.

For this clonotype: Since a much larger clone is just one base distant, this may be a read error. The V gene is TRBV24-1, the J gene TRBJ2-2; D unclear. V dropped 4 bases and J dropped 7 bases, with 9 bases sitting between them. The CDR3 runs 13 residues. CDR1 is KGHDR and CDR2 is SFDVKD in the germline V gene. This CDR3 reads CATSEGLGGELFF. The DNA of the CDR3 is TGTGCCACCAGTGAGGGCCTGGGCGGGGAGCTGTTTTTT.

The chain is built from TRBV2 and TRBJ2-5, with D unclear. Deletions cut 1 base from V and 5 bases from J, with 11 bases between. Germline CDR1 SNHLY, CDR2 FYNNEI. CDR3 length: 14 residues. CDR3: CASSEGELGETQYF. The CDR3 DNA reads TGTGCCAGCAGTGAAGGAGAACTCGGGGAGACCCAGTACTTC. Full variable domain (rest looked up from reference TRBV2 and TRBJ2-5): EPEVTQTPSHQVTQMGQEVILRCVPISNHLYFYWYRQILGQKVEFLVSFYNNEISEKSEIFDDQFSVERPDGSNFTLKIRSTKLEDSAMYFCASSEGELGETQYFGPGTRLLVL.

This clonotype showed up just a few times. The V and J genes are TRBV24-1 and TRBJ2-7; D gene ambiguous. The CDR3 covers 12 residues. The V end was cut by 7 bases, the J end by 4 bases, with 10 bases between. CDR1 is KGHDR and CDR2 is SFDVKD in the germline V gene. CDR3 bases: TGTGCCACCAGCGGATTAGGGTACGAGCAGTACTTC. Protein: CATSGLGYEQYF.

V is TRBV5-5 and J is TRBJ2-7, with 8 bases fitting TRBD1. This CDR3 has 16 amino acids. Germline CDR1 is SGHKS and CDR2 is YYEKEE (reference sequence). V shed 6 bases, J shed 1 base, and the junction held 12 bases outside the gene matches. Here the CDR3 DNA reads TGTGCCAGCACCGAAGTCGGACAGGGTCGGTCCTACGAGCAGTACTTC. It codes for CASTEVGQGRSYEQYF. Using reference TRBV5-5 and TRBJ2-7 for the parts outside the CDR3, the full variable domain is DAGVTQSPTHLIKTRGQQVTLRCSPISGHKSVSWYQQVLGQGPQFIFQYYEKEERGRGNFPDRFSARQFPNYSSELNVNALLLGDSALYLCASTEVGQGRSYEQYFGPGTRLTVT.

This clonotype has ten or more counts. The rearrangement links TRBV7-2 to TRBJ1-3; possibly TRBD1 for D (5 bases). The CDR3 extends over 14 amino acids. CDR1 and CDR2 (germline): SGHTA, FQGNSA. Trimming cost V 3 bases and J 2 bases, with 8 bases left between them. The CDR3 DNA is TGTGCCAGCAGCTTGGGACGGGCTGGAAACACCATATATTTT. Its protein is CASSLGRAGNTIYF.

This clonotype was picked up many times. The chain combines TRBV24-1 with TRBJ1-2, with 12 bases aligning to TRBD1. Germline V gives CDR1 KGHDR, CDR2 SFDVKD. The J segment lost 4 bases and the V segment lost 3 bases, leaving 2 bases of the junction unmatched. The CDR3 runs 15 residues. The CDR3 DNA follows: TGTGCCACCAGTGATCGGGACAGGGGGCTCTATGGCTACACCTTC. Its translation is CATSDRDRGLYGYTF.

The gene calls are TRBV7-8 and TRBJ2-3; perhaps TRBD2 as D (6 bases). Germline CDR1 reads SGHVS; CDR2 reads FQNEAQ. The CDR3 is made up of 12 amino acids. Trimming took off 6 bases at V and 4 bases at J, with 8 bases between the two ends. CDR3 in amino acids: CASSPSADTQYF. For the CDR3, the DNA is TGTGCCAGCAGTCCTAGCGCAGATACGCAGTATTTT.

The V and J genes are TRBV25-1 and TRBJ1-6; D possibly corresponds to TRBD1 (5 bases). This CDR3 spans 16 amino acids. Germline CDR1 is MGHDK and CDR2 is SYGVNS. V shed 3 bases and J shed 10 bases, with 19 bases lying between them. Here the CDR3 reads CASSDLWVQGISPLHF. The CDR3 nucleotides are TGTGCCAGCAGTGATTTGTGGGTCCAGGGCATCTCACCCCTCCACTTT.

The V gene is TRBV28, the J gene TRBJ2-5, with 12 bases fitting TRBD1. V lost 6 bases and J lost 5; bases outside the gene matches: 4. This CDR3 spans 14 amino acids. Germline CDR1 and CDR2: MDHEN and SYDVKM. The chain's CDR3 is CASRRDRGPETQYF. The CDR3 DNA is TGTGCCAGCAGGCGGGACAGGGGGCCTGAGACCCAGTACTTC.

This sequence joins TRBV14 and TRBJ1-1; D is ambiguous. Germline V gene sequence: CDR1 SGHDN, CDR2 FVKESK. The CDR3 is made up of 13 amino acids. The ends were cut back, 1 base at V and 8 bases at J, with 11 bases in the middle. The CDR3 sequence: CASSQASWEEAFF. The DNA for the CDR3 is TGTGCCAGCAGCCAAGCTTCCTGGGAAGAAGCTTTCTTT.

V and J are TRBV9 and TRBJ2-7; TRBD2 might be the D (5 bases). This CDR3 has 14 residues. Trimming stripped 4 bases from V and 3 bases from J, with 14 bases between. Germline-derived CDR1 and CDR2 are SGDLS and YYNGEE. The CDR3 is CASSSQAGHYEQYF. The DNA for the CDR3 is TGTGCCAGCAGCAGTCAGGCGGGCCACTACGAGCAGTACTTC.

The chain links TRBV29-1 to TRBJ2-7; 10 positions agree with TRBD1. Per germline, CDR1 SQVTM and CDR2 ANQGSEA. The CDR3 loop spans 15 amino acids. V lost 4 bases and J lost 0; bases outside the gene matches: 6. CDR3 coding DNA: TGCAGCGTTGGAGCGACAGGGGGCAGCTCCTACGAGCAGTACTTC. Its protein product is CSVGATGGSSYEQYF.

This chain connects TRBV29-1 to TRBJ1-4, with 8 bases fitting TRBD1. The CDR3 spans 14 residues. Germline V gene lookup returns CDR1 SQVTM and CDR2 ANQGSEA. V lost 8 bases to trimming and J lost 4 bases; unmatched junction nucleotides: 9. CDR3 DNA: TGCAGCCCAGACGGACAGGGAAGTAATGAAAAACTGTTTTTT. It specifies CSPDGQGSNEKLFF. Filled out from reference TRBV29-1 and TRBJ1-4, the complete variable domain reads SAVISQKPSRDICQRGTSLTIQCQVDSQVTMMFWYRQQPGQSLTLIATANQGSEATYESGFVIDKFPISRPNLTFSTLTVSNMSPEDSSIYLCSPDGQGSNEKLFFGSGTQLSVL.

The sample holds many counts of this clonotype. The V and J genes are TRBV2 and TRBJ1-1; unclear D gene. The CDR3 loop spans 15 amino acids. Per the germline V gene, CDR1 is SNHLY and CDR2 is FYNNEI. The ends were cut back, 5 bases at V and 3 bases at J, with 16 bases in the middle. CDR3 amino acids: CASSSVGGLYTEAFF. The DNA of the CDR3 is TGTGCCAGCAGTAGCGTTGGCGGACTGTACACTGAAGCTTTCTTT.

Of note for this clonotype: This could be a read error, since a much larger clone is one nucleotide away. The chain recombines TRBV7-9 with TRBJ2-7; 7 bases line up with TRBD1. The ends lost 5 bases at V and 2 bases at J; junction bases unmatched: 6. This CDR3 spans 14 amino acids. Germline-derived CDR1 and CDR2 are SEHNR and FQNEAQ (reference sequence). The CDR3 reads CASSRNRGPYEQYF. The CDR3 DNA reads TGTGCCAGCAGCAGGAACAGGGGCCCCTACGAGCAGTACTTC.

This clonotype has at least ten counts. The genes are TRBV14 and TRBJ2-7; D possibly matches TRBD1 or TRBD2 (6 bases each). The V end lost 2 bases, the J end lost 5 bases, and 13 bases lay between the germline ends. Germline CDR1 is SGHDN and CDR2 is FVKESK. This CDR3 has 14 amino acids. The chain's CDR3 is CASSQPGGGHEQYF. The CDR3 DNA follows: TGTGCCAGCAGCCAACCCGGGGGCGGCCACGAGCAGTACTTC.

The rearrangement links TRBV25-1 to TRBJ1-4; D gene uncertain. The CDR3 extends over 14 amino acids. Germline V CDR1 and CDR2: MGHDK, SYGVNS. V was pared by 1 base and J by 7 bases, with 10 bases between. CDR3 nucleotides: TGTGCCAGCAGTGAATGGCGGGCGGGTGAAAAACTGTTTTTT. This encodes CASSEWRAGEKLFF.

The chain uses TRBV12-3 or TRBV12-4 and TRBJ1-1; unclear D gene. This CDR3 is 12 amino acids long. V lost 6 bases and J lost 1, with 6 bases in between. The CDR3 region is CASRAGNTEAFF. CDR3 DNA sequence: TGTGCCAGCAGGGCCGGGAACACTGAAGCTTTCTTT.

On this clonotype itself: A much larger clone lies one base from this, so it may be a read error. This chain connects TRBV7-9 to TRBJ1-2, with 7 bases that match TRBD1. The ends lost 6 bases at V and 6 bases at J; junction bases unmatched: 4. The CDR3 spans 12 residues. Germline CDR1 SEHNR, CDR2 FQNEAQ (reference sequence). In DNA, the CDR3 is TGTGCCAGCAGAACCGGGACAGATGGCTACACCTTC. Translating gives CASRTGTDGYTF.

The V call is TRBV12-3 or TRBV12-4, the J call TRBJ1-5, with TRBD1 identical over 11 bases. V dropped 7 bases and J dropped 0; count of bases not matched to a gene: 8. This CDR3 has 17 residues. CDR3 coding DNA: TGTGCCAGCACCGCCCGGACAGGGGGCTTTAGCAATCAGCCCCAGCATTTT. Its protein product is CASTARTGGFSNQPQHF.

Only a few counts were recorded for this clonotype. Here the CDR3 reads CASSWANSPLHF. Written as DNA, the CDR3 is TGTGCCAGCAGCTGGGCTAATTCACCCCTCCACTTT. The chain uses TRBV7-9 and TRBJ1-6; D call uncertain. The CDR3 consists of 12 residues. Germline values: CDR1 SEHNR, CDR2 FQNEAQ (reference sequence). The germline V and J ends were trimmed by 4 bases and 6 bases, with 4 bases remaining between them.

This clonotype has only a few counts. The chain combines TRBV5-8 with TRBJ2-2; D is unresolved. V lost 6 bases, J lost 7 bases, and 10 bases lay in between. CDR1 and CDR2 from the germline V gene are SGHTS and YDEGEE. The CDR3 consists of 12 residues. For the CDR3, the DNA is TGTGCCAGCATGTGGCTAGTCGGGGAGCTGTTTTTT. Its translation is CASMWLVGELFF.

This clonotype was picked up a small number of times. The CDR3 is CSVVAAAGGRIKAYEQYF. For the CDR3, the DNA is TGCAGCGTTGTGGCGGCGGCGGGAGGGCGGATTAAAGCCTACGAGCAGTACTTC. The J gene is TRBJ2-7, the V gene TRBV29-1, with 9 nucleotides matching TRBD2. The ends lost 4 bases at V and 2 bases at J; junction bases unmatched: 18. Germline V gene sequence: CDR1 SQVTM, CDR2 ANQGSEA. This CDR3 has 18 residues.